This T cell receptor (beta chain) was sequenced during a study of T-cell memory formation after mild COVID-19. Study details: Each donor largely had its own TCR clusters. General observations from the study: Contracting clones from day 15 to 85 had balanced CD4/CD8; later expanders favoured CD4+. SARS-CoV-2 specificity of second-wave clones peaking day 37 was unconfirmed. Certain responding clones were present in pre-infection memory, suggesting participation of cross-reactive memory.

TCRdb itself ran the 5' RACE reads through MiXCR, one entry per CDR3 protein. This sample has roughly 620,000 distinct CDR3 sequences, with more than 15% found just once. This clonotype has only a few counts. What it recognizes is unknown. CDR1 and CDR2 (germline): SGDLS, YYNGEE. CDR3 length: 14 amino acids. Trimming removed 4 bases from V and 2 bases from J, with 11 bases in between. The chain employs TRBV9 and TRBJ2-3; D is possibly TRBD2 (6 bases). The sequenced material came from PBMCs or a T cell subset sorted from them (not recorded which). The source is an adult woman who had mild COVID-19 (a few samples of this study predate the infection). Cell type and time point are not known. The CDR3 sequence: CASSWVADTDTQYF. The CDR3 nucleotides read TGTGCCAGCAGCTGGGTAGCGGACACAGATACGCAGTATTTT.